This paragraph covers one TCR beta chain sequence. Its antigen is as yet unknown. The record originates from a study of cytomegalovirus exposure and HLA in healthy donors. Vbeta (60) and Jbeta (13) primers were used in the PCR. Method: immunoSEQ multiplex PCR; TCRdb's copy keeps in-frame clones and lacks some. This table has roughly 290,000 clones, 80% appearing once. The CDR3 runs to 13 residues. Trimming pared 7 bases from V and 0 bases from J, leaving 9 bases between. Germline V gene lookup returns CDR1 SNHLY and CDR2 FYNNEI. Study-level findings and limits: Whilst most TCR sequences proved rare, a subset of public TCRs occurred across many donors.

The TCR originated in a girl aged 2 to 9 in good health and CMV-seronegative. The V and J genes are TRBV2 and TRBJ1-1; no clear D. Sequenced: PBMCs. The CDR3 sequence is CASMVELNTEAFF. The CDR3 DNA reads TGTGCCAGCATGGTGGAGTTGAACACTGAAGCTTTCTTT.